This T cell receptor (beta chain) was recorded in a study of T cells in Graves' hyperthyroidism and ophthalmopathy. The TCR beta CDR3 regions underwent amplification using RNA transcripts as the source. The HTBI set primed first-round TCR CDR3 RT-PCR. In TCRdb, the multiplex PCR reads were re-called with MiXCR into one record per CDR3 protein. The data hold roughly 500,000 distinct CDR3 sequences, with around 50% observed a single time. On this clonotype: Its antigen is not known. One end of the junction does not line up with germline, which may come from a read error.

Germline V gives CDR1 SGDLS, CDR2 YYNGEE. The CDR3 contains 14 residues. On the basis of clinical symptoms, serum thyroxine and TRAb, thyroid ultrasound and orbital computed tomography, diagnoses were made. General study points: Blood shared most expanded thyroid clonotypes above 0.001.

The sample taken for sequencing was peripheral blood or thyroid tissue (not recorded which). This TCR came from an adult woman with Graves' disease, either hyperthyroidism or ophthalmopathy (not recorded which). The chain employs TRBV9 and TRBJ2-5; D gene ambiguous. This chain's CDR3 is CAGSVCRSGETQYF. DNA for the CDR3: TGTGCCGGCAGCGTATGTAGGAGTGGTGAGACCCAGTACTTC.